This entry features one TCR beta chain sequence. This sample includes further DNA sequences coding for the same CDR3. This sample is part of a study of blood T cell repertoires in COVID-19. Assay used: immunoSEQ multiplex PCR; TCRdb lists only in-frame clones, some missing. The profile shows about 320,000 clones, roughly nine tenths of them singletons. The CDR3 runs to 11 residues. Deletions cut 5 bases from V and 4 bases from J, with 7 bases between. CDR1 SGHNT and CDR2 YYREEE come from the germline V gene (reference sequence). The sample was PBMCs or T cells enriched from blood (not recorded which). This TCR came from a woman in her twenties or thirties who had been exposed to COVID-19. The chain employs TRBV5-4 and TRBJ2-7; TRBD2 is a possible D gene (5 bases). The CDR3 loop is CASSSGYEQYF. In nucleotides, the CDR3 is TGTGCCAGCAGTTCGGGGTACGAGCAGTACTTC.